These 21 T cell receptor beta chains were sequenced from one sample in a study of post-analysis software for immune sequencing data. General study points: In patients, about five TRBV segments were more frequent than in controls, with TRBV5-6, TRBV5-1 and TRBV20-1 among them.

These receptors lack a known antigen. Unique molecular identifiers were built into the TCR beta cDNA libraries. TCRdb passed the PCR reads through MiXCR, listing each CDR3 protein once. The repertoire consists of 750,000 to 950,000 distinct CDR3 sequences, with 53% occurring once and the leading ten covering around 4.5%. The sample taken for sequencing was blood. Receptor source: a girl between 5 and 17 years old with multiple sclerosis.

The chain links TRBV7-3 to TRBJ2-7, with TRBD2 matching over 8 bases. The CDR3 length is 15 residues. Germline lookup yields CDR1 SGHTA and CDR2 FQGTGA. With V trimmed by 4 bases and J by 5 bases, 10 bases remained unmatched. The CDR3 DNA sequence: TGTGCCAGCAGCTCCGTTCCGGGGGGGCCCAACGAGCAGTACTTC. Amino acids: CASSSVPGGPNEQYF.

This chain connects TRBV10-3 to TRBJ2-7; TRBD1 matches 7 bases. J was trimmed by 2 bases and V by 3 bases; bases with no gene match: 4. Looked up from germline, CDR1 is ENHRY and CDR2 is SYGVKD. The CDR3 extends over 14 amino acids. CDR3 DNA: TGTGCCATCAGTGACCACAGGGGAACCTACGAGCAGTACTTC. Protein: CAISDHRGTYEQYF.

This sequence joins TRBV7-9 and TRBJ2-6; D not certain. CDR1 and CDR2 from the germline V gene are SEHNR and FQNEAQ (reference sequence). The CDR3 runs 15 residues. V gave up 3 bases and J gave up 0 bases, with 6 bases separating them. The CDR3 DNA sequence: TGTGCCAGCAGCTTCATCGGCTCTGGGGCCAACGTCCTGACTTTC. This translates into CASSFIGSGANVLTF.

The chain employs TRBV7-9 and TRBJ1-1; D remains ambiguous. This CDR3 is built from 16 residues. V lost 2 bases and J 4 bases, leaving 17 bases between the germline ends. The V gene's germline CDR1 is SEHNR and CDR2 FQNEAQ (reference sequence). CDR3 amino acids: CASSLPDPPQTTEAFF. DNA of the CDR3: TGTGCCAGCAGCTTACCCGACCCACCTCAGACCACTGAAGCTTTCTTT.

In this sample, this clonotype turned up once. This rearrangement joins TRBV12-3 or TRBV12-4 to TRBJ2-7; 10 positions agree with TRBD2. The CDR3 totals 14 residues. Trimming removed 3 bases from V and 6 bases from J; junction bases left unmatched: 5. The CDR3 reads CASSFSGRAPEQYF. In DNA, the CDR3 is TGTGCCAGCAGTTTCAGCGGGAGGGCACCCGAGCAGTACTTC.

In regard to this clonotype: Germline is not matched at one junction end, which may reflect a read error. J is TRBJ2-5 and V is TRBV29-1; no clear D gene. Germline CDR1 and CDR2: SQVTM and ANQGSEA. The CDR3 is 11 residues long. CDR3 in amino acids: CGVGSQETQYF. In DNA, the CDR3 is TGCGGCGTGGGGTCCCAAGAGACCCAGTACTTC.

This sequence joins TRBV7-9 and TRBJ1-2; unclear D gene. The germline V and J ends were trimmed by 10 bases and 0 bases, with 12 bases remaining between them. Germline V gene sequence: CDR1 SEHNR, CDR2 FQNEAQ (reference sequence). The CDR3 has 13 amino acids. The CDR3 DNA reads TGTGCCACCCTAGGAGGACCTAACTATGGCTACACCTTC. Residues: CATLGGPNYGYTF.

The V and J genes are TRBV5-1 and TRBJ2-7, with no clear D. V was pared by 0 bases and J by 2 bases, with 9 bases between. There are 14 residues in the CDR3. Germline V CDR1 and CDR2: SGHRS, YFSETQ. As DNA, the CDR3 is TGCGCCAGCAGCTTGGCAGAGGTCCCCTACGAGCAGTACTTC. It codes for CASSLAEVPYEQYF.

The V and J genes are TRBV12-3 or TRBV12-4 and TRBJ2-1; 10 bases align to TRBD1. V lost 6 bases, J lost 5 bases, and 10 bases stayed unmatched. CDR3 length: 16 residues. The CDR3, as DNA: TGTGCCAGCAGCCTAGGGGACAGGGGATCCCACAATGAGCAGTTCTTC. It yields the protein CASSLGDRGSHNEQFF.

The rearrangement links TRBV5-1 to TRBJ2-3; no firm D call. The CDR3 has 16 residues. Germline values: CDR1 SGHRS, CDR2 YFSETQ. V was pared by 4 bases and J by 1 base, with 16 bases between. As DNA, the CDR3 is TGCGCCAGCAGCAACTCCCATAGTCTTCGCACAGATACGCAGTATTTT. Encoded protein: CASSNSHSLRTDTQYF.

This clonotype was found a few times. The J gene is TRBJ1-2, the V gene TRBV29-1; no reliable D call. The V end lost 7 bases, the J end lost 6 bases, and 12 bases lay between the germline ends. CDR3 length: 11 residues. Germline-derived CDR1 and CDR2 are SQVTM and ANQGSEA. In DNA, the CDR3 is TGCAGCGCGTCGGGAGGAGATGGCTACACCTTC. Amino acids: CSASGGDGYTF.

The chain employs TRBV27 and TRBJ2-6; no clear D. This CDR3 spans 16 amino acids. V lost 1 base, J lost 4 bases, and 11 bases lay in between. CDR1 and CDR2 from the germline V gene are MNHEY and SMNVEV (reference sequence). As DNA, the CDR3 is TGTGCCAGCAGTTTATTTTGGTCCGCCGGGGCCAACGTCCTGACTTTC. It translates to CASSLFWSAGANVLTF.

This clonotype has only a few counts. The chain is built from TRBV20-1 and TRBJ1-4; 10 nucleotides align to TRBD1. The V gene's germline CDR1 is DFQATT and CDR2 SNEGSKA (reference sequence). The length of the CDR3 is 13 residues. Trimming cost V 3 bases and J 8 bases; bases outside gene matches: 3. The CDR3: CSARWTGGEKLFF. Here the CDR3 DNA reads TGCAGTGCTAGGTGGACAGGGGGAGAAAAACTGTTTTTT.

The gene calls are TRBV7-2 and TRBJ2-3; 9 nucleotides agree with TRBD2. Losses at the gene ends were 0 bases for V and 7 bases for J; bases not matched to a gene: 14. CDR3 length: 18 amino acids. Germline CDR1 reads SGHTA; CDR2 reads FQGNSA. The CDR3 DNA reads TGTGCCAGCAGCTTAGCGGGATCGACTAGCGGCCACCCTCATACGCAGTATTTT. Protein product: CASSLAGSTSGHPHTQYF.

There are many counts of this clonotype. V and J are TRBV5-1 and TRBJ2-3; 10 bases align to TRBD2. The CDR3 is made up of 16 amino acids. CDR1 is SGHRS, CDR2 YFSETQ, per germline. Unmatched junction bases numbered 4, after V lost 3 bases and J lost 0 bases. The CDR3 sequence is CASSWIAGGSTDTQYF. The CDR3, as DNA: TGCGCCAGCAGCTGGATAGCGGGGGGAAGCACAGATACGCAGTATTTT.

This chain joins TRBV12-3 or TRBV12-4 and TRBJ1-2; maybe TRBD1 (5 bases). This CDR3 spans 15 amino acids. V shed 4 bases and J shed 2 bases, with 14 bases lying between them. CDR3 nucleotide sequence: TGTGCCAGCAGTTCCCTCCCCGGGACCAACTATGGCTACACCTTC. Amino acids: CASSSLPGTNYGYTF.

This clonotype was recorded many times. The V gene is TRBV29-1, the J gene TRBJ2-7; 8 bases fit TRBD1. The germline V gene encodes CDR1 SQVTM and CDR2 ANQGSEA. This CDR3 is 13 amino acids long. The V gene end was trimmed by 6 bases and the J gene end by 2 bases; junction bases not matched to a gene: 6. The CDR3 coding sequence is TGCAGCGTGGCTGGACAGGGAACCTACGAGCAGTACTTC. It codes for CSVAGQGTYEQYF.

The CDR3 reads CASSLRMSSNTEAFF. CDR3 coding DNA: TGTGCCAGCAGTCTTAGGATGAGCTCGAACACTGAAGCTTTCTTT. The V gene is TRBV12-3 or TRBV12-4, the J gene TRBJ1-1; D is undetermined. V dropped 5 bases and J dropped 1 base, with 14 bases sitting between them. This CDR3 contains 15 residues.

The J gene is TRBJ2-7, the V gene TRBV7-8; 9 nucleotides align to TRBD1. This CDR3 is 14 amino acids long. Trimming cost V 1 base and J 9 bases; bases outside gene matches: 7. CDR1 and CDR2 from the germline V gene are SGHVS and FQNEAQ. CDR3 residues: CASSLGDRDNGQYF. CDR3 nucleotide sequence: TGTGCCAGCAGCTTAGGGGACAGGGATAACGGGCAGTACTTC.

This clonotype was observed a few times. The V call is TRBV7-9, the J call TRBJ2-7; maybe TRBD2 (6 bases). Trimming shortened V by 5 bases and J by 7 bases, and 15 bases separated the two germline ends. This CDR3 has 13 residues. Germline assignment: CDR1 SEHNR and CDR2 FQNEAQ (reference sequence). CDR3 sequence: CASSPNREREQYF. DNA of the CDR3: TGTGCCAGCAGCCCGAACCGGGAGAGGGAGCAGTACTTC.

In this sample, this clonotype turned up a few times. This chain connects TRBV7-3 to TRBJ2-3, with a weak D call TRBD2 (5 bases). This CDR3 spans 18 amino acids. The V end was cut by 6 bases, the J end by 4 bases, with 26 bases between. The V gene's germline CDR1 is SGHTA and CDR2 FQGTGA. CDR3 loop: CASSPGWEVGEVADTQYF. CDR3 nucleotide sequence: TGTGCCAGCAGTCCCGGATGGGAAGTGGGAGAGGTCGCAGATACGCAGTATTTT.